Below, 4 T cell receptor beta chains from the same sample are listed, as sequenced in a study of blood T cell repertoires in COVID-19. TCRdb keeps only in-frame clones here, not all; method: immunoSEQ multiplex PCR. The data show about 130,000 clones, 70% to 85% seen once. Specimen: peripheral blood. These receptors were obtained from a woman aged 50 to 60 with acute or convalescent COVID-19.

V is TRBV6-1 and J is TRBJ2-7; D is ambiguous. V dropped 5 bases and J dropped 6 bases, with 11 bases sitting between them. Germline CDR1 is MNHNS and CDR2 is SASEGT. The length of the CDR3 is 12 residues. CDR3 region: CASSSVRVEQYF. DNA of the CDR3: TGTGCCAGCAGTTCGGTTCGAGTCGAGCAGTACTTC.

This sequence joins TRBV4-2 and TRBJ2-7, with unresolved D. CDR1 is LGHNA, CDR2 YNFKEQ, per germline. The ends were cut back, 0 bases at V and 3 bases at J, with 9 bases in the middle. The CDR3 runs to 14 residues. The CDR3 sequence: CASSQEVSLYEQYF. Written as DNA, the CDR3 is TGTGCCAGCAGCCAAGAAGTGAGTCTCTACGAGCAGTACTTC.

The V call is TRBV7-8, the J call TRBJ1-3; 7 bases align to TRBD1. This CDR3 region has 14 residues. Trimming took 3 bases from V and 2 from J; bases not matched to a gene: 1. Germline CDR1 SGHVS, CDR2 FQNEAQ. This chain's CDR3 is CASSFTGAGNTIYF. The DNA for the CDR3 is TGTGCCAGCAGCTTTACAGGGGCTGGAAACACCATATATTTT.

This rearrangement joins TRBV10-1 to TRBJ2-1; D possibly corresponds to TRBD2 (5 bases). Per germline, CDR1 WNHNN and CDR2 SYGVQD (reference sequence). Trimming removed 4 bases from V and 10 bases from J, with 17 bases in between. This CDR3 spans 14 amino acids. The CDR3 DNA reads as TGCGCCAGCAGTGCTAAGAGGGCGGTGGGCGAGCAGTTCTTC. Translating it yields CASSAKRAVGEQFF.